The entry below describes one T cell receptor beta chain. In the original workflow: Researchers report that nucleated cell counts were estimated from reference gene primer amplification. Measured with immunoSEQ multiplex PCR; TCRdb has only the in-frame clones, and not every one. The V and J calls and clone size are taken from that table; D and trimming were inferred from the DNA. The repertoire consists of just over 70,000 clones, with about 80% occurring once and the leading ten covering around a sixth. This specimen belongs to a study of blood T cell repertoires in COVID-19. Across the whole study: COVID-19 samples from acute and convalescent phases originated in the United States, Italy and Spain. T cells, B-cell-depleted T cells, or PBMCs supplied cDNA or gDNA.

The CDR3 consists of 16 residues. V dropped 8 bases and J dropped 1; count of bases not matched to a gene: 13. Per the germline V gene, CDR1 is LNHDA and CDR2 is SQIVND (reference sequence). The receptor's source is an older man who had recovered from COVID-19. Specimen: peripheral blood. The J gene is TRBJ1-2, the V gene TRBV19; 7 bases are a match to TRBD1. CDR3 residues: CASEGARRRSNYGYTF. The CDR3 DNA follows: TGTGCCAGTGAGGGGGCCCGGAGGAGGAGTAACTATGGCTACACCTTC.